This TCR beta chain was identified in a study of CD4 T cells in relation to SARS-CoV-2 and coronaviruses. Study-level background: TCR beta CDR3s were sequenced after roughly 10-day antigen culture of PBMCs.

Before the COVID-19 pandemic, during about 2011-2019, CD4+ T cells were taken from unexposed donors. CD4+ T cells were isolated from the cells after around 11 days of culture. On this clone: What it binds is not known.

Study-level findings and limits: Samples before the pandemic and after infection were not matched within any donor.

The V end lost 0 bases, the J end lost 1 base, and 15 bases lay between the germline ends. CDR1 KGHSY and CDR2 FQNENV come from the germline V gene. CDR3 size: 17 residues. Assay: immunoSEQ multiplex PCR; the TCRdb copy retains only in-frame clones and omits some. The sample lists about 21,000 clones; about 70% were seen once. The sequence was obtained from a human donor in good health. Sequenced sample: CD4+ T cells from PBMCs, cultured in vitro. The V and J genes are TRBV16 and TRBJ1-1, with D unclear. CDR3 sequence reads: CASSQSHPRTANTEAFF. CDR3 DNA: TGTGCCAGCAGCCAATCCCACCCCCGGACGGCGAACACTGAAGCTTTCTTT.